One sample yielded the 13 T cell receptor beta chains listed below, sequenced in a study of T-cell memory formation after mild COVID-19. TCRdb independently ran MiXCR on the 5' RACE reads; one entry per CDR3 protein. The table has fewer than 350,000 distinct CDR3 sequences, approximately 15% seen once. The sequenced sample was PBMCs or a T cell subset sorted from them (not recorded which). The receptors derive from a young man who had mild COVID-19 (a few samples of this study predate the infection). Cell type and time point are not known.

This clonotype was seen many times. This chain links TRBV5-1 with TRBJ2-6; D is unresolved. The CDR3 consists of 14 residues. The ends were cut back, 5 bases at V and 0 bases at J, with 6 bases in the middle. Germline V gene lookup returns CDR1 SGHRS and CDR2 YFSETQ. CDR3 bases: TGCGCCAGCAGGGATTCCTCTGGGGCCAACGTCCTGACTTTC. Amino acids: CASRDSSGANVLTF.

V gene TRBV9 combines with J gene TRBJ2-1, with D unclear. With 0 bases removed from V and 7 bases from J, the gap between germline ends came to 14 bases. The CDR3 is made up of 15 amino acids. Germline V gives CDR1 SGDLS, CDR2 YYNGEE. The CDR3 DNA is TGTGCCAGCAGCGTAGTTAGCAGGCCGCAGAATGAGCAGTTCTTC. Protein product: CASSVVSRPQNEQFF. The full variable domain, its missing parts supplied by reference TRBV9 and TRBJ2-1, is DSGVTQTPKHLITATGQRVTLRCSPRSGDLSVYWYQQSLDQGLQFLIQYYNGEERAKGNILERFSAQQFPDLHSELNLSSLELGDSALYFCASSVVSRPQNEQFFGPGTRLTVL.

This clonotype appeared a few times. The CDR3 DNA sequence: TGTGCCAGCAGCTTGGCGGCAGGACAGCCCCAGCATTTT. Its protein product is CASSLAAGQPQHF. The chain uses TRBV5-6 and TRBJ1-5; D remains unclear. CDR3 length: 13 residues. The V and J ends lost 0 bases and 7 bases respectively, with 8 bases between them. CDR1 SGHDT and CDR2 YYEEEE come from the germline V gene.

The chain combines TRBV7-3 with TRBJ2-3; perhaps TRBD1 as D (5 bases). The CDR3 runs 15 residues. Trimming cost V 1 base and J 3 bases, with 11 bases left between them. Germline CDR1 is SGHTA and CDR2 is FQGTGA. CDR3 residues: CASSLSRVQTDTQYF. As DNA, the CDR3 is TGTGCCAGCAGCTTAAGCAGGGTCCAGACAGATACGCAGTATTTT.

This clonotype occurred many times. The V gene is TRBV5-4, the J gene TRBJ2-1; 8 bases align to TRBD1. V gave up 5 bases and J gave up 7 bases; unmatched junction bases: 8. Germline V gives CDR1 SGHNT, CDR2 YYREEE (reference sequence). The CDR3 runs 14 residues. CDR3 region: CASRDWTGLNEQFF. Written as DNA, the CDR3 is TGTGCCAGCAGGGATTGGACAGGGCTGAATGAGCAGTTCTTC.

This chain uses TRBV5-1 with TRBJ2-3; 13 bases fit TRBD2. In germline, CDR1 is SGHRS, CDR2 YFSETQ. The CDR3 sequence is 17 residues long. V was pared by 1 base and J by 0 bases, with 2 bases of the junction left unmatched. The DNA of the CDR3 is TGCGCCAGCAGCTTGACGGGACTAGCGGGAAGCACAGATACGCAGTATTTT. Its protein is CASSLTGLAGSTDTQYF.

This clonotype showed up just a few times. The genes are TRBV28 and TRBJ1-1, with D unclear. The ends were cut back, 7 bases at V and 3 bases at J, with 15 bases in the middle. Germline V gene data show CDR1 as MDHEN and CDR2 as SYDVKM. CDR3 length equals 14 residues. CDR3 sequence reads: CASISTVWYTEAFF. The CDR3 DNA reads as TGTGCCAGCATCTCAACAGTTTGGTACACTGAAGCTTTCTTT.

This clonotype has only a few counts. The CDR3 spells CSARPSGVGETQYF. The CDR3 DNA reads TGCAGTGCTAGACCTAGCGGGGTCGGAGAGACCCAGTACTTC. The chain is built from TRBV20-1 and TRBJ2-5; 9 bases are a match to TRBD2. V shed 2 bases and J 4 bases; nucleotides not matched to a gene: 5. Germline V gene lookup returns CDR1 DFQATT and CDR2 SNEGSKA (reference sequence). The CDR3 sequence is 14 residues long.

This clonotype was seen at least ten times. The V and J genes are TRBV7-9 and TRBJ2-3; 7 bases agree with TRBD1. From germline, CDR1 is SEHNR and CDR2 FQNEAQ (reference sequence). Trimming took 5 bases from V and 0 from J; bases not matched to a gene: 2. The CDR3 has 14 residues. The CDR3 DNA is TGTGCCAGCAGCCGGGACAGCAGCACAGATACGCAGTATTTT. It specifies CASSRDSSTDTQYF.

This clonotype was counted between two and nine times. The chain is built from TRBV5-6 and TRBJ2-2; D assignment may be TRBD1 or TRBD2 (5 bases each). The CDR3 runs 16 residues. V was cut by 2 bases and J by 1 base, with 12 bases left in between. Germline V gives CDR1 SGHDT, CDR2 YYEEEE. CDR3 nucleotide sequence: TGTGCCAGCAGCTTTGGGGGAAATAGGAACACCGGGGAGCTGTTTTTT. It codes for CASSFGGNRNTGELFF.

The CDR3 reads CASTGHGGDGYTF. CDR3 nucleotides: TGTGCCAGCACCGGACACGGAGGGGATGGCTACACCTTC. V and J are TRBV6-4 and TRBJ1-2; TRBD1 might be the D (5 bases). V was clipped by 7 bases and J by 6 bases, with 15 bases between them. Germline V gives CDR1 MRHNA, CDR2 SNTAGT. The CDR3 consists of 13 residues.

This clonotype has only a few counts. The chain employs TRBV6-5 and TRBJ1-4; 10 bases fit TRBD1. The CDR3 sequence is 16 residues long. Germline-derived CDR1 and CDR2 are MNHEY and SVGAGI. Trimming took 5 bases from V and 8 from J; bases not matched to a gene: 11. The CDR3 sequence: CASSRDRGTVTEKLFF. CDR3 DNA: TGTGCCAGCAGTCGGGACAGGGGAACGGTTACCGAAAAACTGTTTTTT.

This clonotype was observed a handful of times. The chain is built from TRBV27 and TRBJ2-7; D not certain. The CDR3 has 14 residues. The ends were cut back, 1 base at V and 7 bases at J, with 14 bases in the middle. Germline-derived CDR1 and CDR2 are MNHEY and SMNVEV (reference sequence). The CDR3 region is CASSLYRSHSEQYV. CDR3 nucleotide sequence: TGTGCCAGCAGTTTATACCGGTCTCACAGTGAGCAGTACGTC.